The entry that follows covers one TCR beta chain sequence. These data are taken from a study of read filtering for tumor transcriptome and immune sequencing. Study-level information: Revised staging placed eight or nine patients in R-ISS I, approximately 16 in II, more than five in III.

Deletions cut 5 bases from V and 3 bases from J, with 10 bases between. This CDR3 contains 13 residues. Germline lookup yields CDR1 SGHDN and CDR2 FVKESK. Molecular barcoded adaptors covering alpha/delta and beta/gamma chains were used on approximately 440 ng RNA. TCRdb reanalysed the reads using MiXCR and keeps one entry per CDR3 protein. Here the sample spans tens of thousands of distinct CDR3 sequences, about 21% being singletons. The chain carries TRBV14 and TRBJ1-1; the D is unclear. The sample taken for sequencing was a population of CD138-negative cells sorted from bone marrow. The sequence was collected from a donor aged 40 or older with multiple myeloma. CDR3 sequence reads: CASSSYLHTEAFF. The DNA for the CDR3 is TGTGCCAGCAGCTCGTACTTGCACACTGAAGCTTTCTTT.